The clone carrying this T cell receptor (beta chain) was picked up a small number of times. No antigen is known for it. These data belong to a study of cytomegalovirus exposure and HLA in healthy donors. Study information: HLA-typed donors were the source of about 85 million unique TCRs, which an early data release held. Study-level points and caveats: In a later analysis, at a false discovery rate of 0.05, approximately 16,000 TCR beta sequences matched HLA alleles. In a later analysis, compared with equally common non-associated chains, HLA-associated beta chains were more expanded.

60 Vbeta and 13 Jbeta primers were used in PCR. Clones were sequenced by immunoSEQ multiplex PCR, and TCRdb holds only the in-frame ones, with some missing. The sample has about 120,000 clones, 55% to 65% seen once; the top ten hold roughly 2.4%. Between the trimmed V and J ends, which lost 5 bases and 5 bases, there was a span of 12 bases. Looked up from germline, CDR1 is SGHAT and CDR2 is FQDESV (reference sequence). The CDR3 is made up of 13 amino acids. This chain links TRBV11-1 with TRBJ1-2; D is possibly TRBD1 (6 bases). The TCR originated in a woman under 40 in good health and CMV-seronegative. Source material: PBMCs. The CDR3 protein is CASSNRQEYGYTF. CDR3 nucleotide sequence: TGTGCCAGCAGCAACAGACAGGAGTATGGCTACACCTTC.